This T cell receptor (beta chain) was identified during a study of T cell repertoires in cytomegalovirus infection. At the level of the study: Based on public TCR beta signatures, there were indications of CMV infection and of a matching HLA type. Study results and caveats: Totalled public TCR beta family frequency picked out people who carried CMV plus the relevant HLA. Ex vivo, HLA-C-restricted CMV-specific TCR beta clonotypes prevailed over the rest of the response.

TCRdb recomputed calls from the reads with MiXCR, one row per CDR3 protein. The data contain about 530,000 distinct CDR3 sequences, 26% of them singletons. This CDR3 spans 15 amino acids. V was cut by 4 bases and J by 3 bases, with 12 bases left in between. Germline CDR1 is SEHNR and CDR2 is FQNEAQ (reference sequence). This clonotype came up once. The antigen is not known. The specimen sequenced was PBMCs. This receptor was identified in a human donor in good health (CMV status not recorded). Some clones in this sample may be carry-over from other donors' samples. This chain joins TRBV7-9 and TRBJ2-2; the D gene is possibly TRBD1 (5 bases). The CDR3, as DNA: TGTGCCAGCAGCTATTTGACAGTTTACACCGGGGAGCTGTTTTTT. Its translation: CASSYLTVYTGELFF.